Here is one TCR beta chain with its context. Its antigen is unknown. The data belong to a study of blood T cells in healthy people across ages. Study information: Per every two T cells, about one barcoded beta molecule was captured by template switching. Study-wide findings and caveats: A roughly linear fall in TCR beta diversity per million T cells was seen with increasing age.

Trimming cost V 5 bases and J 5 bases; bases outside gene matches: 14. CDR3 length: 15 residues. From germline, CDR1 is DFQATT and CDR2 SNEGSKA (reference sequence). Then a second PCR, running about 7 to 11 cycles, was carried out with a sample-barcoded 5' primer and a J-beta primer mix. TCRdb passed the 5' RACE reads through MiXCR, listing each CDR3 protein once. The table lists around 1,000,000 distinct CDR3 sequences, approximately 26% of them singletons, with 0.65% to 0.75% in the top ten. Staff drew around 10 milliliters of peripheral blood from each donor. These data were also filed under a second study, of T cells of mothers and their children. That work adds: Nine systemically healthy Caucasian donors: three mothers, six children.

The TCR sequence derives from a girl aged 2 to 9 in good health. This chain uses TRBV20-1 with TRBJ2-5; 7 nucleotides match TRBD1. The sequencing sample was made of blood. CDR3 nucleotide sequence: TGCAGTGCTCCGAGGGGGTCGGACAGGCGGGAGACCCAGTACTTC. Translation gives CSAPRGSDRRETQYF.